The rows below give T cell receptor beta chains drawn from one sample of a study of blood T cell repertoires in COVID-19. Libraries were prepared by immunoSEQ multiplex PCR; TCRdb keeps only in-frame clonotypes and omits some of them. Here the sample spans more than 95,000 clones, approximately 87% being singletons. The sample taken for sequencing was peripheral blood. The source of these receptors is a man aged 50 or older with acute or convalescent COVID-19. Both conserved end residues are part of each CDR3. Fields, in order: V gene, J gene, clone size, D gene, CDR3 DNA, CDR3 protein. A D gene is named only where the DNA matches it firmly. Expanded clones get a size class; other rows say once, few or many, or leave the size out.

V: TRBV29-1
J: TRBJ1-5
size: .
D: TRBD1
DNA: TGCAGCGTTTCTGACAGGGTGAATCAGCCCCAGCATTTT
CDR3: CSVSDRVNQPQHF

V: TRBV11-2
J: TRBJ2-1
size: .
D: .
DNA: TGTGCCAGCAGCTTAGATGCGATCACGGGTAAACGCCAGTTCTTC
CDR3: CASSLDAITGKRQFF

V: TRBV9
J: TRBJ2-7
size: .
D: TRBD1
DNA: TGTGCCAGCAGCGGCGGACAGGGAAGCAACGAGCAGTACTTC
CDR3: CASSGGQGSNEQYF

V: TRBV7-9
J: TRBJ1-4
size: few
D: .
DNA: TGTGCCAGCAGCTTAGTAGGAGGAGGGGTCGATAATGAAAAACTGTTTTTT
CDR3: CASSLVGGGVDNEKLFF

V: TRBV7-2
J: TRBJ1-4
size: .
D: .
DNA: TGTGCCAGCAGCTTAGAAGGCAGGGCTAATGAAAAACTGTTTTTT
CDR3: CASSLEGRANEKLFF

V: TRBV5-4
J: TRBJ2-1
size: .
D: .
DNA: TGTGCCAGCAGCCATACCAGGGGAAATGAGCAGTTCTTC
CDR3: CASSHTRGNEQFF

V: TRBV19
J: TRBJ2-7
size: once
D: .
DNA: TGTGCCAGTATTCATAAAGCGGTCGAGCAGTACTTC
CDR3: CASIHKAVEQYF

V: TRBV6-1
J: TRBJ1-5
size: .
D: TRBD1
DNA: TGTGCCAGCAGTTATCAGGGGGCGGGGCAGCCCCAGCATTTT
CDR3: CASSYQGAGQPQHF

V: TRBV6-5
J: TRBJ2-1
size: .
D: .
DNA: TGTGCCAGCACTAACGGAGGTGAGCAGTTCTTC
CDR3: CASTNGGEQFF

V: TRBV7-9
J: TRBJ2-5
size: .
D: .
DNA: TGTGCCAGCAGCTTAGTCGGGGTGACCCAGTACTTC
CDR3: CASSLVGVTQYF

V: TRBV28
J: TRBJ2-2
size: .
D: .
DNA: TGTGCCAGCAGACTAGGGGGGGCGGCCGGGGAGCTGTTTTTT
CDR3: CASRLGGAAGELFF

V: TRBV30
J: TRBJ2-2
size: .
D: .
DNA: TGTGCCTGGAAAGGGACTTCTAACCCCGGGGAGCTGTTTTTT
CDR3: CAWKGTSNPGELFF

V: TRBV5-6
J: TRBJ1-3
size: .
D: TRBD1
DNA: TGTGCCAGCAGCATACAGGGGGCGCTAAGAAACACCATATATTTT
CDR3: CASSIQGALRNTIYF

V: TRBV2
J: TRBJ2-5
size: .
D: TRBD2
DNA: TGTGCCACCGAGGAGGGAAGCGGGAGGGTAGAGACCCAGTACTTC
CDR3: CATEEGSGRVETQYF